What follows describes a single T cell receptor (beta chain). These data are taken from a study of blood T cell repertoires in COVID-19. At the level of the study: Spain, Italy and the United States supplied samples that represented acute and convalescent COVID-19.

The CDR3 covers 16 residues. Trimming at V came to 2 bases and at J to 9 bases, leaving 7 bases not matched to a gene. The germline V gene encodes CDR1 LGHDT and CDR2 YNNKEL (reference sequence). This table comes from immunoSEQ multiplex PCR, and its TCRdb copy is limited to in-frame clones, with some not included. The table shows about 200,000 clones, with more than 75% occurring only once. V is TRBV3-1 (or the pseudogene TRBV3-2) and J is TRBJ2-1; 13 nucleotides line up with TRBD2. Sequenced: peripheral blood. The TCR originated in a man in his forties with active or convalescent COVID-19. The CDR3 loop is CASSQRTSGSVGEQFF. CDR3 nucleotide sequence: TGTGCCAGCAGCCAACGGACTAGCGGGAGCGTGGGTGAGCAGTTCTTC.